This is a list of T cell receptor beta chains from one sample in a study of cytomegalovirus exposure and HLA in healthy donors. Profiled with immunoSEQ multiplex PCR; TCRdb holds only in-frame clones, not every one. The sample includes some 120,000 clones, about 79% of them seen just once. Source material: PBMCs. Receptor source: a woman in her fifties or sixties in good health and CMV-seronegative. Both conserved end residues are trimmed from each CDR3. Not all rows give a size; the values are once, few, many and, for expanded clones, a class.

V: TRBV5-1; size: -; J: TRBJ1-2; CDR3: ASSYAGTANYGYT
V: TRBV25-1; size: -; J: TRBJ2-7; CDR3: ASSDMVRYEQY
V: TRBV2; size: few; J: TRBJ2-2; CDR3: ASSDDRDGGELF
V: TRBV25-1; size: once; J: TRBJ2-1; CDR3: ASSGYPAYNEQF
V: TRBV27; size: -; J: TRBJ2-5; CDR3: ASSSQQGAETQY
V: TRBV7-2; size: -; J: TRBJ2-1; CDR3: ASSLAGGEQF
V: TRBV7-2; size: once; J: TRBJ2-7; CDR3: ASSLVGGITAYEQY
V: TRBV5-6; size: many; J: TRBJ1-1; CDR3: ASSRGSAF
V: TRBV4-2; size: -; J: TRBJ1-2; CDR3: ASSPTPGDGYT
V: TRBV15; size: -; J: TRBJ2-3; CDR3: ATSRDLGTGNTDTQY
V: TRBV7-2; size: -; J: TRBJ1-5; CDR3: ASSLGGAAWSNQPQH
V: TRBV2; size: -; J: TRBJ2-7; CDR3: ASERQSYEQY
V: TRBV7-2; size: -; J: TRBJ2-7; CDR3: ASSLSGTGTYEQY
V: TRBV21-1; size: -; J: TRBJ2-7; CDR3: ASSPPRNEQY
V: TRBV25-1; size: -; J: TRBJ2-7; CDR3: ASSLFTRGGEQY
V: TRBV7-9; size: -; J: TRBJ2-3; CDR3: SSSPSGGSDTQY
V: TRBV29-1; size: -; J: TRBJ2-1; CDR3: SIKWTSGNEQF
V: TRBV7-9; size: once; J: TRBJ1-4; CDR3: ASSPNQGINEKLF
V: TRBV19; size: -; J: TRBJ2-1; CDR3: ASSTSRLAVNEQF
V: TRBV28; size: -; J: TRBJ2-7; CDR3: ASSLVGTRAYEQY
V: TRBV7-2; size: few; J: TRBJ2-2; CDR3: ASSFRAGGYTGELF
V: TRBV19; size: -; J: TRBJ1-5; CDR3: ASTTRNQPQH
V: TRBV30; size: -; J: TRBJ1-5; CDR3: AWSLKVQDNQPQH
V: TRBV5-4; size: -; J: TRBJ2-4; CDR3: ASSLAGGPLDSIQY
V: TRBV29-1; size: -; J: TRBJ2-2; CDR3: SVDASGTGELF
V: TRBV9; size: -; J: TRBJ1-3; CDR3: ASSVVGDTIY
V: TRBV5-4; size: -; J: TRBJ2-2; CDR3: ASSLAFGAGGTGELF
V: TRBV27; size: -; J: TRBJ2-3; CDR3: ASSPPQALLDTQY
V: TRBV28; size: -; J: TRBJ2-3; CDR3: ASSFRLTASTDTQY
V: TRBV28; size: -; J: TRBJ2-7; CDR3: ASSLGQHSYEQY
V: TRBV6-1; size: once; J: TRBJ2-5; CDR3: ASTFTLGGGETQY
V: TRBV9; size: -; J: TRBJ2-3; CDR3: ASSVVGEVGDTQY
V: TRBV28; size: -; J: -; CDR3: ASTTPTGVGYEQY
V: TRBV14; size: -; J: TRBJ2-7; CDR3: ASSQETGGAYEQY
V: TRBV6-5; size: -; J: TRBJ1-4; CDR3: ASSYSEATNEKLF
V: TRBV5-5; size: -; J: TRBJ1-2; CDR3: ASSPDGIYGYT
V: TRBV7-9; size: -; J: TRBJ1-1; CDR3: ASSPLGGDYTEAF
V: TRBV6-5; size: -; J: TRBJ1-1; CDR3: ASSYGTGKAF
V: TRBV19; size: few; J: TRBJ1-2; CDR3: ASSQEDRVSGYT
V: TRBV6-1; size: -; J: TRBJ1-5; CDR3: ASSQGQGAGQPQH
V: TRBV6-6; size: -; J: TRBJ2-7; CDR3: ASSLDRGYEQY
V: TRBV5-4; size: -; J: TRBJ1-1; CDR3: ASSPGGTAYEAF
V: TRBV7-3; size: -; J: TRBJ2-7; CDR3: ASNRQGLSSYEQY
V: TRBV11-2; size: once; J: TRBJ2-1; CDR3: ASSPSGPYNEQF
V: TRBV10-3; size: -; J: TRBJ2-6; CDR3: AISESGALLT
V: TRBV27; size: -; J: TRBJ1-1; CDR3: ASSLSGQVNTEAF
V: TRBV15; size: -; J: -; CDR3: ATSSGSAGGPYEQY
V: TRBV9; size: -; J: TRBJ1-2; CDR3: ASSRRQGHYGYT
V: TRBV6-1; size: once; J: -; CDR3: ASSDPGQATYEQY
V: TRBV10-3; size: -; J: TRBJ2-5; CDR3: AISEGGRETQY
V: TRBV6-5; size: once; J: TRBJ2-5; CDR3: ASSYSGLTQETQY
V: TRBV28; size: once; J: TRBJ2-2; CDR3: ASIVGRVGELF
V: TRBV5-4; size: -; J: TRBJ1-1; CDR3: ASSSHYRDLDTEAF
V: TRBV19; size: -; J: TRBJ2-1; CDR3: ATGTFSYNEQF
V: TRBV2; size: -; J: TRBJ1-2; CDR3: ASSSSGTIISDGYT